A single count supports the clone carrying this T cell receptor beta chain. This sample was included in a study of blood T cell repertoires in COVID-19. Whole-study context: Sites across the United States, Italy and Spain contributed samples from acute and convalescent COVID-19.

Germline V gene data show CDR1 as PRHDT and CDR2 as FYEKMQ (reference sequence). The CDR3 has 17 amino acids. Trimming left V 3 bases short and J 0 bases short, with 15 bases between. Libraries were prepared by immunoSEQ multiplex PCR; TCRdb keeps only in-frame clonotypes and omits some of them. The sample consists of 240,000 or so clones, 86% of them appearing once. Everyone who took part was about 18 to 90 years old, and they came from about two dozen US areas. In assigning cohorts, the study relied on participant-reported clinical history. This rearrangement joins TRBV13 to TRBJ1-3; D remains unclear. The receptor was derived from a woman in her forties with acute COVID-19. The sequenced material came from PBMCs or T cells enriched from blood (not recorded which). CDR3 in amino acids: CASSFYAGRDSGNTIYF. CDR3 bases: TGTGCCAGCAGCTTTTACGCGGGAAGGGACTCTGGAAACACCATATATTTT.